This is a list of T cell receptor beta chains from one sample in a study of beta chain features in type 1 diabetes. TCRdb keeps only in-frame clones here, not all; method: immunoSEQ multiplex PCR. The sample lists fewer than 400,000 clones; roughly 8% were seen once. What was sequenced was central memory CD4+ T cells from blood. The receptors stem from a woman between 18 and 30 years old in good health. CDR3s leave out the opening cysteine and the closing phenylalanine or tryptophan. Each record gives: V gene, J gene, CDR3 protein.

v_call: TRBV7-9; j_call: TRBJ2-4; cdr3_aa: ASSLSRRENIQY
v_call: TRBV5-4; j_call: TRBJ2-4; cdr3_aa: ASSAGRGLDNIQY
v_call: TRBV7-2; j_call: TRBJ2-2; cdr3_aa: ASSLVVSGVRSGELF
v_call: TRBV2; j_call: TRBJ1-2; cdr3_aa: ASSGTGDSGYT
v_call: TRBV7-9; j_call: TRBJ1-1; cdr3_aa: ASSSEGYTEAF
v_call: TRBV5-8; j_call: TRBJ2-1; cdr3_aa: ASSLGLAGLNEQF
v_call: TRBV4-3; j_call: TRBJ2-3; cdr3_aa: ASSQGLETSGRALITDTQY
v_call: TRBV29-1; j_call: TRBJ2-3; cdr3_aa: SVDNTDTQY
v_call: TRBV10-3; j_call: TRBJ1-3; cdr3_aa: AIRSDRGERSGNTIY
v_call: TRBV2; j_call: TRBJ2-1; cdr3_aa: ASTWGGNEQF
v_call: TRBV29-1; j_call: TRBJ2-7; cdr3_aa: SVERDRGIEQY
v_call: TRBV7-9; j_call: TRBJ2-1; cdr3_aa: ASSLWTGVRNEQF
v_call: TRBV28; j_call: TRBJ2-1; cdr3_aa: ASSLSGQGTDEQF
v_call: TRBV4-3; j_call: TRBJ2-2; cdr3_aa: ASSQDPQGTGELF
v_call: TRBV28; j_call: TRBJ2-1; cdr3_aa: ASSSPGLGHNEQF
v_call: TRBV9; j_call: TRBJ1-1; cdr3_aa: ASSYGQANTEAF
v_call: TRBV28; j_call: TRBJ2-4; cdr3_aa: ASSLGSNGIQY
v_call: TRBV10-3; j_call: TRBJ2-1; cdr3_aa: AISETGLVGLNEQF
v_call: TRBV5-6; j_call: TRBJ2-3; cdr3_aa: ASSLGPTKQGTDTQY
v_call: TRBV27; j_call: TRBJ2-1; cdr3_aa: ASSSRDRGSYNEQF
v_call: TRBV28; j_call: TRBJ1-1; cdr3_aa: ASSLLQFNTEAF
v_call: TRBV15; j_call: TRBJ2-1; cdr3_aa: ATSKARVPWNEQF
v_call: TRBV7-8; j_call: TRBJ1-5; cdr3_aa: ASSLGGAGGQPQH
v_call: TRBV7-9; j_call: TRBJ2-3; cdr3_aa: ASRRLQNTDTQY
v_call: TRBV4-3; j_call: TRBJ2-1; cdr3_aa: ASSQALLGQGQGEQF
v_call: TRBV7-2; j_call: TRBJ2-1; cdr3_aa: ASRTESNEQF
v_call: TRBV9; j_call: TRBJ2-3; cdr3_aa: ASSVDGTSNTDTQY
v_call: TRBV5-1; j_call: TRBJ2-5; cdr3_aa: ASSLGAGEETQY
v_call: TRBV29-1; j_call: TRBJ2-2; cdr3_aa: SVEGGSSGSGELF
v_call: TRBV27; j_call: TRBJ1-5; cdr3_aa: ASSRTGVHSNQPQH
v_call: TRBV7-3; j_call: TRBJ2-1; cdr3_aa: ASSFEGPPYNEQF
v_call: TRBV4-3; j_call: TRBJ1-1; cdr3_aa: ASSQDVVPRVNTEAF
v_call: TRBV9; j_call: TRBJ2-3; cdr3_aa: AGSPPSGRFDTQY
v_call: TRBV9; j_call: TRBJ1-2; cdr3_aa: ASSVGGEGGYT
v_call: TRBV11-3; j_call: TRBJ2-3; cdr3_aa: ASSLGTARMDTQY
v_call: TRBV7-8; j_call: TRBJ2-3; cdr3_aa: ASSLLRLADTQY
v_call: TRBV7-8; j_call: TRBJ2-4; cdr3_aa: ASSLARDRGLH
v_call: TRBV10-3; j_call: TRBJ2-1; cdr3_aa: AIRQGAGLNNEQF
v_call: TRBV28; j_call: TRBJ2-7; cdr3_aa: ASSLGRVTYEQY
v_call: TRBV27; j_call: TRBJ2-1; cdr3_aa: ASSFWGGTSGYNEQF
v_call: TRBV2; j_call: TRBJ2-1; cdr3_aa: ASNFGGHNEQF
v_call: TRBV27; j_call: TRBJ1-2; cdr3_aa: ASSWGRTGDVGYT
v_call: TRBV4-3; j_call: TRBJ2-1; cdr3_aa: ASSQDSGNYNEQF
v_call: TRBV27; j_call: TRBJ2-7; cdr3_aa: ASSLYSAAGSYEQY
v_call: TRBV7-6; j_call: TRBJ2-3; cdr3_aa: ASSSQTALTTDTQY
v_call: TRBV28; j_call: TRBJ1-1; cdr3_aa: ATTVQNTEAF
v_call: TRBV5-4; j_call: TRBJ1-2; cdr3_aa: ASSLSPLGLDGYGYT
v_call: TRBV10-3; j_call: TRBJ2-7; cdr3_aa: ASSYAAGDHYEQY
v_call: TRBV7-2; j_call: TRBJ2-1; cdr3_aa: ASSFVAGEQF
v_call: TRBV4-2; j_call: TRBJ1-2; cdr3_aa: ASSQVNSQGGGYT
v_call: TRBV7-2; j_call: TRBJ1-1; cdr3_aa: ASSLSFGTLSEAF
v_call: TRBV27; j_call: TRBJ1-2; cdr3_aa: ASRLMGQGDYGYT
v_call: TRBV9; j_call: TRBJ2-7; cdr3_aa: ASSVDAGPYEQY
v_call: TRBV4-1; j_call: TRBJ2-7; cdr3_aa: ASSQVEGSGIYEQY
v_call: TRBV16; j_call: TRBJ2-7; cdr3_aa: ASSPQDSAGGEQY